This TCR beta chain was found in a study of human T cells and chemical hapten exposure. In the study overall: Largely, small differences in pooled library volume made per-sample TCR yields vary. The study's findings and limits: Among expanded TCRs, significantly more large CDR3 similarity clusters formed than among controls. TCRs above 1 in 1000 frequency stayed constant with DPC sensitization.

Time point denoted: pre-sensitization, week 0. Described treatment: therapeutic diphenylcyclopropenone sensitization with weekly scalp DPC. As for this clonotype: Antigen unknown.

This CDR3 region has 12 residues. V was clipped by 5 bases and J by 7 bases; unmatched bases: 4. Germline V gives CDR1 SEHNR, CDR2 FQNEAQ (reference sequence). TCRdb re-called the RACE reads through MiXCR, storing one row per CDR3 protein. The table shows some 330,000 distinct CDR3 sequences, with around 5.5% occurring only once. This specimen consisted of whole blood, obtained in connection with sensitization to the hapten diphenylcyclopropenone (DPC). The receptor was isolated from a woman younger than 30 with alopecia areata. Some clones in this sample may be carry-over from other donors' samples. The V and J genes are TRBV7-9 and TRBJ1-1; the match to TRBD1 covers 7 bases. The CDR3 bases are TGTGCCAGCAGCATACAGGGGAATGAAGCTTTCTTT. Protein product: CASSIQGNEAFF.